The following is a T cell receptor beta chain sequence with its context. This clonotype was picked up many times. There is no known antigen for this receptor. No much larger clone is present one base from it, and per-base qualities are unavailable. From its cysteine to its phenylalanine, the CDR3 spans 13 amino acids. Left in the record is the CDR3 DNA by itself, 39 bases read in frame from the first base. CDR1 and CDR2, looked up from the germline V gene (reference sequence), are DFQATT and SNEGSKA. V loses 3 bases, J loses 3 bases, and the germline ends lie 12 bases apart. The ophthalmopathy patients had moderately to severely active disease, with a Clinical Activity Score of 3 or higher, a NOSPECS grade of 4 or higher, and a disease duration of less than 3 months. Patients with other autoimmune diseases, uncontrolled infections, pregnancy or lactation were excluded. Diagnosis relied on clinical symptoms, serum thyroxine, TRAb, thyroid ultrasound and orbital computed tomography. Using Ficoll-Paque density gradient centrifugation, PBMCs were isolated from about 10 ml of fresh peripheral blood. Total RNA was extracted with Trizol reagent and quality-checked on an Agilent 2100 Bioanalyzer.

The sample belongs to a study of Graves' ophthalmopathy and Graves' hyperthyroidism (dated by TCRdb to about 2018). Study-wide context: Peripheral blood was collected at initial diagnosis, before any treatment. In five or six hyperthyroidism patients, T-cell repertoires of thyroid tissue and blood were compared. To explore V-J signatures that distinguish ophthalmopathy from hyperthyroidism, a discovery set of about a hundred patients was enrolled, made up of roughly 41 with ophthalmopathy and 55 to 65 with stable hyperthyroidism. An independent validation cohort was composed of approximately 18 hyperthyroidism patients and approximately 15 patients who later progressed from hyperthyroidism to ophthalmopathy. The study used signatures of the TCR beta repertoire to tell Graves' ophthalmopathy apart from Graves' hyperthyroidism and to predict which patients would progress to ophthalmopathy. In total, 135 blood samples were TCR-sequenced: some 40 ophthalmopathy, some 80 hyperthyroidism and approximately 17 hyperthyroidism-to-ophthalmopathy patients. The approximately 100 discovery patients were divided at random into training and test sets in a 7:3 ratio. After sampling, hyperthyroidism patients received methimazole starting at 30 mg daily, and ophthalmopathy patients received high-dose intravenous methylprednisolone.

What the authors observed across the whole study: Sample size was not predetermined statistically, and investigators were not blinded to group allocation. Most of the expanded thyroid clonotypes with a frequency above 0.001 were also detected in blood, and it was suggested that the thyroid immune response may be reflected by blood repertoires. In validation, the model predicted ophthalmopathy progression with about 70% sensitivity and around 72% specificity; around twelve predicted patients were CT-confirmed with GO in a median of around 6 months. Ophthalmopathy was separated from stable hyperthyroidism by the 13-signature model with more than 85% sensitivity and just under 84% specificity in cross-validation and with 80%/75% in the test set.

For repertoire sequencing, TCR beta CDR3 regions were amplified from RNA transcripts. The first round of RT-PCR was done with HTBI primers and the Qiagen OneStep RT-PCR kit, and was followed by a second round of multiplex PCR, then size selection and purification. Sequencing of the libraries was carried out on an Illumina HiSeq2000 in paired-end mode with 100 bp reads. The source study handled its data this way. SOAPnuke was used to process the reads, removing any read that contained adapters or uncalled bases, had a mean Phred below 15, or lacked an exact match to the constant primer or identifier. High-quality paired reads were merged with COPE v1.2.5. Each unique nucleotide sequence was treated as a clonotype, and MiTCR v1.1 was used to align the clonotypes to the IMGT TRB V, D and J references. The analysis was limited to V-J combinations with a frequency above 0.0001, which together covered 99.2% of repertoires. For each V-J combination, a TCR clonal expansion and chaos score was defined as F50 clonal expansion divided by the chaos observed in the TCRdist matrix. Welch's t-statistics and random forest were used to narrow the features down to about a dozen V-J combinations, which were then fed into a naive Bayes classifier. The Morisita-Horn index was used to measure how similar the thyroid and blood repertoires were. Starting from the raw public reads, TCRdb applied fastp trimming at Q25, assembled clones with MiXCR and retained in-frame beta chains. Every entry covers one CDR3 protein and lists the most common genes and DNA from its rows. The authors' filters were not applied to this entry. This sample has roughly 400,000 distinct CDR3 sequences in its table, and roughly 18% of those were observed once. The ten largest clones capture 1.5% to 2% of the sample.

The TCR originated in a woman between 18 and 29 years old with Graves' ophthalmopathy. Donor details come from another sample of the same person, matched by shared clones. The sample consisted of peripheral blood. This chain is built from TRBV20-1 and TRBJ2-7, with no D gene named confidently. CDR3 reads: CSASARANYEQYF. The bases are TGCAGTGCTAGTGCTCGGGCCAACTACGAGCAGTACTTC.